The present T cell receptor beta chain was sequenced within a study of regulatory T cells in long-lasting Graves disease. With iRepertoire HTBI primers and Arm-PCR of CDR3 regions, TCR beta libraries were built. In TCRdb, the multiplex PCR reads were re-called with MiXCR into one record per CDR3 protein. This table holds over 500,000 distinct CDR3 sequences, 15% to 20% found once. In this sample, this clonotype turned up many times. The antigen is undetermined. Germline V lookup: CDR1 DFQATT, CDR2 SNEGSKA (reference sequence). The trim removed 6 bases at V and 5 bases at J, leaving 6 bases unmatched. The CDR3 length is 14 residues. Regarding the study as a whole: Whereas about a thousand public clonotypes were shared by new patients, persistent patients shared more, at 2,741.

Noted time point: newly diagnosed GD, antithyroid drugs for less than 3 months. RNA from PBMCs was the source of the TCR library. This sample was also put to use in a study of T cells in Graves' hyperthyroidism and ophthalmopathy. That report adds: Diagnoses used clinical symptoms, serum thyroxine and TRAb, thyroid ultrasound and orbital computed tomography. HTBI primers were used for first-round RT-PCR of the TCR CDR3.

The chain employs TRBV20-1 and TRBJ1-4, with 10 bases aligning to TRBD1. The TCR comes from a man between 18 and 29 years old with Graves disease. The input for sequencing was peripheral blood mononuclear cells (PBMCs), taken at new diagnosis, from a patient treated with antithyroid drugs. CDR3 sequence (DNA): TGCAGTGCCCCATGGACAGGGGGAAATGAAAAACTGTTTTTT. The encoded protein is CSAPWTGGNEKLFF.